These 22 T cell receptor beta chains were sequenced from one sample in a study of T cell responses to AZD1222 COVID-19 vaccine. Sequencing used immunoSEQ multiplex PCR; TCRdb keeps in-frame clones, though not all of them. The sample lists 70,000 or so clones, around 87% seen once, with around 24% in the top ten. The starting material was peripheral blood, obtained on day 0 of AZD1222 vaccination. The receptor set was obtained from an adult in good health.

The V and J genes are TRBV27 and TRBJ1-5; D is perhaps TRBD1 (5 bases). This CDR3 comprises 14 residues. Germline loops: CDR1 MNHEY, CDR2 SMNVEV (reference sequence). The V end lost 3 bases, the J end lost 3 bases, and 9 bases lay between the germline ends. The DNA for the CDR3 is TGTGCCAGCAGTTTTGGGGACTTCAATCAGCCCCAGCATTTT. Residues: CASSFGDFNQPQHF.

The chain combines TRBV12-5 with TRBJ2-2; D ambiguous. V lost 2 bases to trimming and J lost 0 bases, with 7 bases between them. This CDR3 is 15 amino acids long. Germline V gene sequence: CDR1 LGHNT, CDR2 FRNRAP. CDR3 nucleotides: TGTGCTAGTGGTTTGAGGGCGGCGAACACCGGGGAGCTGTTTTTT. Its protein product is CASGLRAANTGELFF.

CDR3 nucleotide sequence: TGCAGTGCTAGACCCGGGGCGGAAGCTTTCTTT. Translating gives CSARPGAEAFF. J is TRBJ1-1 and V is TRBV20-1; D might be TRBD1 (5 bases). V was cut by 2 bases and J by 8 bases, with 9 bases left in between. Per germline, CDR1 DFQATT and CDR2 SNEGSKA (reference sequence). The CDR3 spans 11 residues.

V is TRBV6-5 and J is TRBJ1-3; possible D gene TRBD1, 5 bases. CDR1 MNHEY and CDR2 SVGAGI come from the germline V gene. This CDR3 contains 12 residues. V was shortened by 11 bases and J by 4 bases, with 12 bases between the two germline ends. This chain's CDR3 is CASMGLGNTIYF. The CDR3, as DNA: TGTGCCTCAATGGGGCTCGGAAACACCATATATTTT.

This chain connects TRBV19 to TRBJ1-4; 7 nucleotides match TRBD1. V shed 3 bases, J shed 7 bases, and the junction held 14 bases outside the gene matches. Germline lookup yields CDR1 LNHDA and CDR2 SQIVND (reference sequence). The CDR3 consists of 17 residues. CDR3 bases: TGTGCCAGTAGTATCGGGCGGAAGGGGGCGAACTCTGAAAAACTGTTTTTT. The encoded protein is CASSIGRKGANSEKLFF.

This clone was recorded only once. The chain links TRBV5-6 to TRBJ1-5; D unresolved. The V gene lost 1 base and the J gene lost 9 bases, with 14 bases spanning the gap. Germline V gene data show CDR1 as SGHDT and CDR2 as YYEEEE. The CDR3 is made up of 14 amino acids. The CDR3 nucleotides are TGTGCCAGCAGCTTGTACGGGGAAGTGCGGCCCCAGCATTTT. It is translated as CASSLYGEVRPQHF.

The chain is built from TRBV28 and TRBJ1-1, with D hard to call. V lost 1 base, J lost 1 base, and 7 bases lay in between. CDR1 and CDR2 (germline): MDHEN, SYDVKM. The CDR3 loop spans 14 amino acids. The DNA of the CDR3 is TGTGCCAGCAGTTTATACGAGAGGAACACTGAAGCTTTCTTT. Translated, it gives CASSLYERNTEAFF.

CDR3 loop: CASSSGNTGELFF. The CDR3 bases are TGTGCCAGCAGTTCAGGGAACACCGGGGAGCTGTTTTTT. This sequence joins TRBV9 and TRBJ2-2, with D unclear. The germline V gene has CDR1 SGDLS and CDR2 YYNGEE. Trimming stripped 5 bases from V and 1 base from J, with 6 bases between. The CDR3 is 13 residues long.

V and J are TRBV28 and TRBJ2-3, with unresolved D. This CDR3 comprises 14 residues. Deletions cut 9 bases from V and 4 bases from J, with 17 bases between. Germline lookup yields CDR1 MDHEN and CDR2 SYDVKM. The CDR3 loop reads CASTGYPASDTQYF. CDR3 DNA: TGTGCCAGTACCGGGTACCCGGCTTCAGATACGCAGTATTTT.

The count of this clone is one. The rearrangement joins TRBV7-9 to TRBJ2-5; D possibly matches TRBD1 or TRBD2 (5 bases each). The CDR3 sequence is 15 residues long. V lost 5 bases to trimming and J lost 5 bases, with 18 bases between them. Germline CDR1 reads SEHNR; CDR2 reads FQNEAQ (reference sequence). The CDR3 bases are TGTGCCAGCAGCCTCAAAGACAGCCGAGGGGAGACCCAGTACTTC. Translation gives CASSLKDSRGETQYF.

The chain recombines TRBV6-6 with TRBJ1-1; D ambiguous. V shed 4 bases and J shed 0 bases, with 9 bases lying between them. CDR3 length equals 14 residues. Germline V CDR1 and CDR2: MNHNY, SVGAGI (reference sequence). As DNA, the CDR3 is TGTGCCAGCAGTTTCGGACGGGTGAACACTGAAGCTTTCTTT. Protein product: CASSFGRVNTEAFF.

V and J are TRBV6-2 or TRBV6-3 and TRBJ2-3; either TRBD1 or TRBD2 may supply D (5 bases each). The V end lost 6 bases, the J end lost 0 bases, and 13 bases lay between the germline ends. Germline CDR1 reads MNHEY; CDR2 reads SVGEGT. This CDR3 region has 15 residues. The CDR3 reads CASSPGLSSTDTQYF. In DNA, the CDR3 is TGTGCCAGCAGCCCGGGGCTATCTAGCACAGATACGCAGTATTTT.

Only one count was recorded for this clone. V and J are TRBV7-8 and TRBJ1-1, with 7 nucleotides matching TRBD1. V lost 1 base, J lost 6 bases, and 2 bases stayed unmatched. CDR1 is SGHVS and CDR2 is FQNEAQ in the germline V gene. The CDR3 spans 13 residues. CDR3 in DNA: TGTGCCAGCAGCTTAGACGACAGGGCTGAAGCTTTCTTT. As protein: CASSLDDRAEAFF.

The gene calls are TRBV19 and TRBJ1-6, with D perhaps matching TRBD1 (6 bases). The CDR3 has 16 amino acids. Germline values: CDR1 LNHDA, CDR2 SQIVND (reference sequence). The V end lost 6 bases, the J end lost 6 bases, and 18 bases lay between the germline ends. The CDR3 reads CASSRSRGQANSPLHF. The CDR3 coding sequence is TGTGCCAGTAGCAGGAGTCGGGGACAAGCTAATTCACCCCTCCACTTT.

The chain joins TRBV12-3 or TRBV12-4 to TRBJ1-2, with unresolved D. The ends were cut back, 3 bases at V and 7 bases at J, with 12 bases in the middle. The CDR3 is 13 amino acids. CDR3 sequence reads: CASSLGGYTGYTF. The CDR3 DNA reads as TGTGCCAGCAGTTTGGGAGGGTATACTGGCTACACCTTC.

The J gene is TRBJ1-4, the V gene TRBV5-5, with 12 bases lining up with TRBD1. J lost 8 bases, V lost 2 bases, and 13 bases had no gene match. The CDR3 has 18 amino acids. In germline, CDR1 is SGHKS, CDR2 YYEKEE (reference sequence). CDR3 region: CASSFTGTGGALGEKLFF. The CDR3 bases are TGTGCCAGCAGCTTTACCGGGACAGGGGGCGCCTTGGGAGAAAAACTGTTTTTT.

J is TRBJ1-1 and V is TRBV9; 8 nucleotides line up with TRBD1. V lost 4 bases to trimming and J lost 5 bases; unmatched junction nucleotides: 7. This CDR3 has 14 residues. Germline V gene data show CDR1 as SGDLS and CDR2 as YYNGEE. The CDR3 DNA reads TGTGCCAGCAGCCAACAGGGGGTTGGGACTGAAGCTTTCTTT. As protein: CASSQQGVGTEAFF.

The rearrangement links TRBV3-1 (or the pseudogene TRBV3-2) to TRBJ1-1; D is perhaps TRBD1 (5 bases). The V end was cut by 0 bases, the J end by 4 bases, with 15 bases between. Germline CDR1 LGHDT, CDR2 YNNKEL (reference sequence). CDR3 length equals 16 residues. CDR3 bases: TGTGCCAGCAGCCAAGATCTTGCAGGGATGACCACTGAAGCTTTCTTT. Protein sequence: CASSQDLAGMTTEAFF.

This clone was seen once. The J gene is TRBJ1-6, the V gene TRBV28; D might be TRBD1 (5 bases). CDR1 MDHEN and CDR2 SYDVKM come from the germline V gene. This CDR3 has 17 residues. Trimming removed 4 bases at V and 1 base at J, with 14 bases between. The CDR3 spells CASSSPAGRSYNSPLHF. The CDR3 DNA follows: TGTGCCAGCAGTTCCCCTGCGGGGCGGTCCTATAATTCACCCCTCCACTTT.

This sequence joins TRBV7-6 and TRBJ1-4; weak D call: TRBD1 (6 bases). The CDR3 loop spans 15 amino acids. V lost 2 bases and J lost 4, with 11 bases in between. Germline CDR1 is SGHVS and CDR2 is FNYEAQ. CDR3 protein: CASSLNGQINEKLFF. In nucleotides, the CDR3 is TGTGCCAGCAGCTTAAACGGACAGATTAATGAAAAACTGTTTTTT. Drawing the rest from reference TRBV7-6 and TRBJ1-4, the complete variable domain is GAGVSQSPRYKVTKRGQDVALRCDPISGHVSLYWYRQALGQGPEFLTYFNYEAQQDKSGLPNDRFSAERPEGSISTLTIQRTEQRDSAMYRCASSLNGQINEKLFFGSGTQLSVL.

The chain uses TRBV5-6 and TRBJ1-1; D is possibly TRBD1 (5 bases). The CDR3 loop spans 14 amino acids. The germline V gene has CDR1 SGHDT and CDR2 YYEEEE. The ends were cut back, 0 bases at V and 3 bases at J, with 9 bases in the middle. CDR3 in amino acids: CASSLGRGDTEAFF. As DNA, the CDR3 is TGTGCCAGCAGCTTGGGTCGGGGGGACACTGAAGCTTTCTTT.

This chain uses TRBV9 with TRBJ2-5; D gene uncertain. This CDR3 spans 15 amino acids. V dropped 1 base and J dropped 3 bases, with 13 bases sitting between them. CDR1 SGDLS and CDR2 YYNGEE come from the germline V gene. Here the CDR3 DNA reads TGTGCCAGCAGCGTATTTCCGTCTGGCGAAGAGACCCAGTACTTC. Translated: CASSVFPSGEETQYF. The entire variable domain, with the rest obtained from reference TRBV9 and TRBJ2-5, is as follows: DSGVTQTPKHLITATGQRVTLRCSPRSGDLSVYWYQQSLDQGLQFLIQYYNGEERAKGNILERFSAQQFPDLHSELNLSSLELGDSALYFCASSVFPSGEETQYFGPGTRLLVL.